The 13 T cell receptor beta chains reported below all come from one sample, sequenced in a study of T cell repertoires in cytomegalovirus infection. TCRdb redid the calling of the reads with MiXCR, one entry per CDR3 protein. The data show under 800,000 distinct CDR3 sequences, with 20% to 25% seen just once and approximately 8% held by the top ten. What was sequenced was CD8+ T cells from PBMCs. All receptors come from a human donor in good health (CMV status not recorded). Some clones in this sample may be carry-over from other donors' samples.

This clonotype occurred a few times. The chain joins TRBV29-1 to TRBJ1-1, with D tentatively TRBD1 (5 bases). The CDR3 runs to 12 residues. The V end lost 4 bases, the J end lost 5 bases, and 11 bases lay between the germline ends. Germline values: CDR1 SQVTM, CDR2 ANQGSEA. The chain's CDR3 is CSVGGGVTEAFF. The CDR3 DNA reads as TGCAGCGTTGGGGGGGGGGTGACTGAAGCTTTCTTT.

Of note for this clonotype: A read error may account for a junction end that differs from germline. The chain uses TRBV12-3 or TRBV12-4 and TRBJ2-5; TRBD2 is a possible D gene (5 bases). The CDR3 contains 12 residues. CDR3 region: CANSRGRETQYF. The CDR3 DNA sequence: TGTGCCAACAGTCGGGGAAGGGAGACCCAGTACTTC.

This clonotype was found a few times. The chain links TRBV7-9 to TRBJ1-4; no reliable D call. Trimming removed 4 bases from V and 4 bases from J, with 13 bases in between. The germline V gene has CDR1 SEHNR and CDR2 FQNEAQ (reference sequence). CDR3 size: 15 residues. CDR3 nucleotide sequence: TGTGCCAGCAGCTCTCTCTCGACCGGTAATGAAAAACTGTTTTTT. Its translation is CASSSLSTGNEKLFF.

The chain couples TRBV9 to TRBJ2-3, with 12 bases fitting TRBD2. There are 16 residues in the CDR3. J gave up 5 bases and V 4 bases, and 8 bases lay outside the gene matches. Germline CDR1 SGDLS, CDR2 YYNGEE. As DNA, the CDR3 is TGTGCCAGCAGCCTCCGGACTAGCGGGGCCGGAGATACGCAGTATTTT. This gives the protein CASSLRTSGAGDTQYF.

The rearrangement uses TRBV7-6 and TRBJ2-1, with TRBD2 matching over 9 bases. The germline CDR1 and CDR2 sequences are SGHVS and FNYEAQ. This CDR3 comprises 17 residues. V dropped 3 bases and J dropped 9; count of bases not matched to a gene: 15. The CDR3 sequence: CASSFSGERGEDPEQFF. DNA for the CDR3: TGTGCCAGCAGCTTCTCCGGTGAGCGGGGGGAGGATCCTGAGCAGTTCTTC.

The table lists this clonotype with many counts. The chain has TRBV7-8 and TRBJ2-1, with 9 bases matching TRBD2. V shed 4 bases, J shed 0 bases, and the junction held 7 bases outside the gene matches. CDR3 length: 17 residues. From germline, CDR1 is SGHVS and CDR2 FQNEAQ. CDR3 protein: CASSSGSGGFSYNEQFF. The CDR3 nucleotides are TGTGCCAGCAGCTCTGGTAGCGGGGGATTCTCCTACAATGAGCAGTTCTTC. Full variable domain (rest looked up from reference TRBV7-8 and TRBJ2-1): GAGVSQSPRYKVAKRGQDVALRCDPISGHVSLFWYQQALGQGPEFLTYFQNEAQLDKSGLPSDRFFAERPEGSVSTLKIQRTQQEDSAVYLCASSSGSGGFSYNEQFFGPGTRLTVL.

This sequence joins TRBV3-1 and TRBJ2-3; D gene unclear. V lost 1 base, J lost 2 bases, and 13 bases lay in between. CDR3 length: 16 amino acids. Germline CDR1 is LGHDT and CDR2 is YNNKEL (reference sequence). For the CDR3, the DNA is TGTGCCAGCAGCCAAGGGGTAGTTGGAATCACAGATACGCAGTATTTT. This sequence encodes CASSQGVVGITDTQYF.

This clonotype appeared many times. This chain connects TRBV7-9 to TRBJ2-1; no definite D call. The V end was cut by 4 bases, the J end by 5 bases, with 15 bases between. Germline V gives CDR1 SEHNR, CDR2 FQNEAQ (reference sequence). CDR3 length: 15 amino acids. CDR3 residues: CASSSQSRFNNEQFF. The CDR3 DNA reads as TGTGCCAGCAGCTCGCAATCTAGGTTCAACAATGAGCAGTTCTTC.

This clonotype was found a few times. This chain links TRBV12-5 with TRBJ1-1, with 10 nucleotides matching TRBD1. The CDR3 runs to 12 residues. Trimming at V came to 7 bases and at J to 11 bases, leaving 7 bases not matched to a gene. The germline V gene has CDR1 LGHNT and CDR2 FRNRAP. Written as DNA, the CDR3 is TGTGCTAGTGAAGATCGGGACAGGGGTGCTTTCTTT. It yields the protein CASEDRDRGAFF.

This clonotype was counted a single time. A read error may be the cause here, since a much bigger clone is one base away. This is likely a read error, given that the CDR3 carries no conserved phenylalanine or tryptophan at its end. The chain uses TRBV7-9 and TRBJ2-1; TRBD2 might be the D (6 bases). The CDR3 is made up of 16 amino acids. CDR1 and CDR2 (germline): SEHNR, FQNEAQ (reference sequence). The ends were cut back, 4 bases at V and 0 bases at J, with 13 bases in the middle. The CDR3 DNA is TGTGCCAGCAGCTCCCCTGGGGGGAGCTCCTACAATGAGCAGTTCTCC. Translated: CASSSPGGSSYNEQFS.

This chain connects TRBV10-3 to TRBJ2-2; the match to TRBD2 covers 14 bases. From germline, CDR1 is ENHRY and CDR2 SYGVKD. This CDR3 has 20 amino acids. V lost 5 bases and J lost 1; bases outside the gene matches: 12. DNA for the CDR3: TGTGCCATCAGTCCGTCCAGCGGGACTAGCGGGGGATTGAACACCGGGGAGCTGTTTTTT. The encoded protein is CAISPSSGTSGGLNTGELFF.

The rearrangement uses TRBV29-1 and TRBJ2-3; TRBD1 matches at 9 bases. Germline trimming cut 1 base from V and 6 bases from J; bases unmatched to any gene: 8. Germline V gives CDR1 SQVTM, CDR2 ANQGSEA. This CDR3 has 15 amino acids. The CDR3 DNA reads as TGCAGCGTTGAAGGATCGGACAGGGGAGGCGATACGCAGTATTTT. Protein sequence: CSVEGSDRGGDTQYF.

This clonotype was seen many times. The chain carries TRBV3-1 and TRBJ2-1; TRBD2 matches at 10 bases. The CDR3 loop spans 16 amino acids. Trimming cost V 0 bases and J 1 base; bases outside gene matches: 0. Germline V gene sequence: CDR1 LGHDT, CDR2 YNNKEL (reference sequence). CDR3: CASSQDSGGSYNEQFF. The DNA of the CDR3 is TGTGCCAGCAGCCAAGATAGCGGGGGGTCCTACAATGAGCAGTTCTTC.